There are a few counts of the clone carrying this TCR beta chain. Its antigen is undetermined. V lost 3 bases, J lost 4 bases, and 6 bases stayed unmatched. Germline CDR1 DFQATT, CDR2 SNEGSKA (reference sequence). The CDR3 sequence is 13 residues long. The source of the sample is a study of T-cell reconstitution after alpha-beta-depleted transplantation in children. Findings and limits, study-wide: The origin of high day-60 TCRbeta diversity in some patients lay in surviving recipient T cells and thymic progenitors. Once a year had passed after transplant, T-cell counts and diversity came mostly from newly produced T cells.

Researchers prepared the TCRbeta library using unique molecular identifiers, the study reports. TCRdb called the PCR reads again in MiXCR, with one record for every CDR3 protein. The table includes 550,000 to 800,000 distinct CDR3 sequences, less than 15% detected once. The sequence derives from a girl aged 2-15 years with congenital amegakaryocytic thrombocytopenia, due to receive a stem cell transplant. The rearrangement uses TRBV20-1 and TRBJ2-7, with 7 bases lining up with TRBD1. This sample comprised PBMCs, obtained before TCRalphabeta/CD19-depleted stem cell transplant. CDR3 amino acids: CSASRDRLYEQYF. The DNA of the CDR3 is TGCAGTGCTAGCCGGGACAGACTTTACGAGCAGTACTTC.